The 10 T cell receptor beta chains presented below share a single source sample, sequenced in a study of CD8 T cells in Susac syndrome. Reverse transcription of 0.5 to 1 ug RNA used random hexamers. TCRdb passed the immunoSEQ multiplex PCR reads through MiXCR, listing each CDR3 protein once. Among approximately 110,000 distinct CDR3 sequences listed, around 96% were seen once. Sequenced: CD4+ T cells from PBMCs. Every receptor here comes from a human donor in good health.

V and J are TRBV5-1 and TRBJ1-2; 10 positions agree with TRBD1. The CDR3 sequence is 15 residues long. Unmatched junction bases numbered 4, after V lost 0 bases and J lost 5 bases. Germline loops: CDR1 SGHRS, CDR2 YFSETQ. CDR3 coding DNA: TGCGCCAGCAGCTTGGGACAGGGGGCGATGTATGGCTACACCTTC. It specifies CASSLGQGAMYGYTF.

The rearrangement joins TRBV3-1 to TRBJ2-1; no clear D gene. The CDR3 extends over 18 amino acids. Germline V gene lookup returns CDR1 LGHDT and CDR2 YNNKEL (reference sequence). The ends were cut back, 1 base at V and 0 bases at J, with 16 bases in the middle. The CDR3 loop is CASSQGGILPFSYNEQFF. CDR3 DNA: TGTGCCAGCAGCCAAGGAGGCATCCTTCCCTTCTCCTACAATGAGCAGTTCTTC.

This chain links TRBV24-1 with TRBJ1-5; the D gene is possibly TRBD1 (5 bases). The CDR3 has 12 amino acids. In germline, CDR1 is KGHDR, CDR2 SFDVKD. V was clipped by 4 bases and J by 10 bases, with 10 bases between them. The CDR3 region is CATSDSGSPQHF. The CDR3 DNA follows: TGTGCCACCAGTGACTCAGGGTCTCCCCAGCATTTT.

This clonotype was recorded only once. This rearrangement joins TRBV10-2 to TRBJ2-7, with TRBD2 matching over 7 bases. From germline, CDR1 is WSHSY and CDR2 SAAADI. V trimming: 7 bases; J trimming: 6 bases; junction bases outside the gene matches: 9. This CDR3 region has 13 residues. The CDR3 loop reads CASNAGVSAEQYF. In DNA form, the CDR3 reads TGCGCCAGCAACGCGGGAGTCAGCGCCGAGCAGTACTTC.

V gene TRBV5-1 combines with J gene TRBJ2-5; 8 positions match TRBD1. CDR1 and CDR2 from the germline V gene are SGHRS and YFSETQ. The ends lost 0 bases at V and 4 bases at J; junction bases unmatched: 5. The CDR3 loop spans 15 amino acids. The CDR3 region is CASSLGGQGGETQYF. CDR3 DNA: TGCGCCAGCAGCTTGGGAGGACAGGGTGGAGAGACCCAGTACTTC.

The rearrangement links TRBV29-1 to TRBJ1-1; D perhaps matches TRBD1 (6 bases). In germline, CDR1 is SQVTM, CDR2 ANQGSEA. The CDR3 is 12 residues long. Trimming stripped 6 bases from V and 3 bases from J, with 11 bases between. CDR3 sequence reads: CSVTGGHTEAFF. CDR3 nucleotides: TGCAGCGTAACCGGGGGGCACACTGAAGCTTTCTTT.

The chain recombines TRBV18 with TRBJ1-1, with 8 bases matching TRBD1. CDR3 size: 13 residues. Germline V gives CDR1 KGHSH, CDR2 LQKENI. V gave up 9 bases and J gave up 1 base; unmatched junction bases: 4. CDR3 residues: CASFTGGNTEAFF. CDR3 DNA sequence: TGTGCCAGTTTTACAGGGGGGAACACTGAAGCTTTCTTT.

This rearrangement joins TRBV23-1 to TRBJ2-5; D possibly corresponds to TRBD1 (6 bases). TRBV23-1 has ORF status, its function being uncertain. The CDR3 runs 18 residues. V was cut by 0 bases and J by 2 bases, with 19 bases left in between. CDR3 DNA: TGCGCCAGCAGTCAATCGGGCATCCACCAGGGGTTACAAGAGACCCAGTACTTC. This translates into CASSQSGIHQGLQETQYF.

The V call is TRBV18, the J call TRBJ1-1, with D perhaps matching TRBD1 (5 bases). V shed 1 base and J shed 5 bases, with 14 bases lying between them. Germline values: CDR1 KGHSH, CDR2 LQKENI. CDR3 length equals 15 residues. CDR3 DNA sequence: TGTGCCAGCTCACCACAGTCAGGGCGGAGAACTGAAGCTTTCTTT. Translation gives CASSPQSGRRTEAFF.

V gene TRBV3-1 combines with J gene TRBJ2-7; D is unresolved. This CDR3 has 14 amino acids. The V gene's germline CDR1 is LGHDT and CDR2 YNNKEL (reference sequence). V dropped 1 base and J dropped 3 bases, with 10 bases sitting between them. CDR3: CASSQASDFYEQYF. The CDR3 coding sequence is TGTGCCAGCAGCCAAGCTTCTGATTTCTACGAGCAGTACTTC.